The rows below give T cell receptor beta chains drawn from one sample of a study of cytomegalovirus exposure and HLA in healthy donors. TCRdb keeps only in-frame clones here, not all; method: immunoSEQ multiplex PCR. The data hold 150,000 or so clones, with more than 60% observed a single time. Sequencing was done on a sample of PBMCs. The receptors shown here come from a man aged 18 to 30 in good health and CMV-seropositive. Both conserved end residues are part of each CDR3. Each record gives: CDR3 DNA, CDR3 protein, D gene, clone size, J gene, V gene. A D gene is named only where the DNA matches it firmly. A clone size is listed for some rows: how often the clone was seen (once, few, many), or a class if it is expanded.

CDR3nt: TGCGCCAGCAGCCAAAGACTAGGGCCCTACGAGCAGTACTTC; CDR3aa: CASSQRLGPYEQYF; d_gene: .; abundance: few; j_gene: TRBJ2-7; v_gene: TRBV4-1
CDR3nt: TGTGCCAGCAGCCTCCGGGACAGAAAGAACACTGAAGCTTTCTTT; CDR3aa: CASSLRDRKNTEAFF; d_gene: TRBD1; abundance: .; j_gene: TRBJ1-1; v_gene: TRBV28
CDR3nt: TGTGCCAGCATAAAAGGGGGAGATCAGGGGATCTATGGCTACACCTTC; CDR3aa: CASIKGGDQGIYGYTF; d_gene: .; abundance: .; j_gene: TRBJ1-2; v_gene: TRBV6-6
CDR3nt: TGTGCCAGCAGCGATCAGACAGGGGCGTACCAAGAGACCCAGTACTTC; CDR3aa: CASSDQTGAYQETQYF; d_gene: TRBD1; abundance: few; j_gene: TRBJ2-5; v_gene: TRBV7-2
CDR3nt: TGCGCCAGCAGCTTGGGAACCGGGACAGCGAGGACCGGGGAGCTGTTTTTT; CDR3aa: CASSLGTGTARTGELFF; d_gene: TRBD1; abundance: .; j_gene: TRBJ2-2; v_gene: TRBV5-1
CDR3nt: TGTGCCAGCAGCGCCCAATGCGAGCAGTACTTC; CDR3aa: CASSAQCEQYF; d_gene: .; abundance: .; j_gene: TRBJ2-7; v_gene: TRBV7-2
CDR3nt: TGTGCCAGCAGCTTAGGGGGACAGCCAGGGACCCAGTACTTC; CDR3aa: CASSLGGQPGTQYF; d_gene: TRBD1; abundance: .; j_gene: TRBJ2-5; v_gene: TRBV7-2
CDR3nt: TGTGCCAGCAGTTTAGCGGGACTCAGGGCCTTCAATGAGCAGTTCTTC; CDR3aa: CASSLAGLRAFNEQFF; d_gene: .; abundance: few; j_gene: TRBJ2-1; v_gene: TRBV27
CDR3nt: TGTGCCAGCAGAATTTGGGGGGGACTTTCTAGCACAGATACGCAGTATTTT; CDR3aa: CASRIWGGLSSTDTQYF; d_gene: TRBD2; abundance: .; j_gene: TRBJ2-3; v_gene: TRBV5-4
CDR3nt: TGCGCCAGCAGCCTGTTCTTAGCGGGAGGGGACAATGAGCAGTTCTTC; CDR3aa: CASSLFLAGGDNEQFF; d_gene: TRBD2; abundance: .; j_gene: TRBJ2-1; v_gene: TRBV5-1
CDR3nt: TGTGCCAGCAGTGGGGCGCTATTAGCTAACTATGGCTACACCTTC; CDR3aa: CASSGALLANYGYTF; d_gene: .; abundance: .; j_gene: TRBJ1-2; v_gene: TRBV6-1
CDR3nt: TGCGCCAGCAGGGGGACTAGCGGGCCCTACAATGAGCAGTTCTTC; CDR3aa: CASRGTSGPYNEQFF; d_gene: TRBD2; abundance: .; j_gene: TRBJ2-1; v_gene: TRBV5-1
CDR3nt: TGTGCCAGCAGCCGGGGGACCTATGGCTACACCTTC; CDR3aa: CASSRGTYGYTF; d_gene: .; abundance: .; j_gene: TRBJ1-2; v_gene: TRBV11-2
CDR3nt: TGTGCCAGCTCACCCTTGGACAGGGGGGAAGACGAGCAGTACTTC; CDR3aa: CASSPLDRGEDEQYF; d_gene: TRBD1; abundance: .; j_gene: TRBJ2-7; v_gene: TRBV18
CDR3nt: TGTGCCAGCAGCCAAGATCCAGTGATGTTGAACACCATATATTTT; CDR3aa: CASSQDPVMLNTIYF; d_gene: .; abundance: few; j_gene: TRBJ1-3; v_gene: TRBV14
CDR3nt: TGTGCCAGCAGTGAAGAGTGGAGAATCTCTAACTATGGCTACACCTTC; CDR3aa: CASSEEWRISNYGYTF; d_gene: .; abundance: .; j_gene: TRBJ1-2; v_gene: TRBV2
CDR3nt: TGCGCCAGCAGCCAACAGGACAATCAGCCCCAGCATTTT; CDR3aa: CASSQQDNQPQHF; d_gene: .; abundance: .; j_gene: TRBJ1-5; v_gene: TRBV4-1
CDR3nt: TGCGCCAGCAGCCAAGTAATTAGGCAGGGGGGTCAGCCCCAGCATTTT; CDR3aa: CASSQVIRQGGQPQHF; d_gene: TRBD1; abundance: .; j_gene: TRBJ1-5; v_gene: TRBV4-1
CDR3nt: TGTCCCAGCAGACCGCGGGGCGAAATTCAAGAGACCCAGTACTTC; CDR3aa: CPSRPRGEIQETQYF; d_gene: .; abundance: .; j_gene: TRBJ2-5; v_gene: TRBV6-5
CDR3nt: TGTGCCAGCAGCGCTACAGGGCTCTCTGGAAACACCATATATTTT; CDR3aa: CASSATGLSGNTIYF; d_gene: .; abundance: once; j_gene: TRBJ1-3; v_gene: TRBV7-2
CDR3nt: TGTGCCACCAGCAGACTCGGGACAGGGCTTCAGCCCCAGCATTTT; CDR3aa: CATSRLGTGLQPQHF; d_gene: TRBD1; abundance: .; j_gene: TRBJ1-5; v_gene: TRBV15
CDR3nt: TGTGCCAGCAGCCAAGACCAGGTTCGCTATGGCTACACCTTC; CDR3aa: CASSQDQVRYGYTF; d_gene: .; abundance: .; j_gene: TRBJ1-2; v_gene: TRBV14